These 27 T cell receptor beta chains came from one sample sequenced in a study of OX40 agonist ivuxolimab in advanced cancers. Clones were sequenced by immunoSEQ multiplex PCR, and TCRdb holds only the in-frame ones, with some missing. Of tens of thousands of clones listed, about 80% are singletons. The starting material was CD4+ or CD8+ T cells sorted from blood, obtained in a trial of the OX40 agonist ivuxolimab. These receptor sequences come from an adult with an advanced solid tumor such as melanoma, head and neck, liver or kidney cancer.

V gene TRBV6-5 combines with J gene TRBJ2-7; TRBD2 agrees at 7 bases. Trimming took 6 bases from V and 0 from J; bases not matched to a gene: 5. The length of the CDR3 is 14 residues. Germline V gives CDR1 MNHEY, CDR2 SVGAGI. CDR3 amino acids: CASREGGGSYEQYF. The CDR3 bases are TGTGCCAGCAGGGAGGGCGGGGGCTCCTACGAGCAGTACTTC.

V is TRBV11-2 and J is TRBJ2-2; no firm D call. Deletions cut 3 bases from V and 8 bases from J, with 10 bases between. The CDR3 is 13 residues long. Germline values: CDR1 SGHAT, CDR2 FQNNGV. CDR3 loop: CASSFGLTGELFF. The CDR3 region has the DNA TGTGCCAGCAGCTTCGGGTTAACGGGGGAGCTGTTTTTT.

By share, this clone ranks as medium-sized. The chain employs TRBV4-3 and TRBJ1-4; D gene unclear. Germline CDR1 and CDR2: LGHNA and YSLEER. The CDR3 totals 16 residues. Deletions cut 1 base from V and 8 bases from J, with 17 bases between. The DNA for the CDR3 is TGCGCCAGCAGCCAAGCGAACCTAATGGGTCGGGAAAAACTGTTTTTT. Its translation is CASSQANLMGREKLFF.

DNA of the CDR3: TGTGCCAGCAGCTGGGGGGGAGGCTCTGGAAACACCATATATTTT. Translated, it gives CASSWGGGSGNTIYF. This rearrangement joins TRBV11-2 to TRBJ1-3; maybe TRBD1 (5 bases). Germline assignment: CDR1 SGHAT and CDR2 FQNNGV. This CDR3 is built from 15 residues. V shed 4 bases and J shed 0 bases, with 10 bases lying between them. Supplemented by reference TRBV11-2 and TRBJ1-3, the full variable domain reads EAGVAQSPRYKIIEKRQSVAFWCNPISGHATLYWYQQILGQGPKLLIQFQNNGVVDDSQLPKDRFSAERLKGVDSTLKIQPAKLEDSAVYLCASSWGGGSGNTIYFGEGSWLTVV.

The rearrangement uses TRBV6-1 and TRBJ1-5; 7 nucleotides align to TRBD1. The CDR3 is 16 amino acids. V dropped 4 bases and J dropped 4; count of bases not matched to a gene: 10. Germline CDR1 is MNHNS and CDR2 is SASEGT. CDR3 region: CASSAPTGEINQPQHF. The CDR3 DNA follows: TGTGCCAGCAGTGCGCCTACAGGGGAGATTAATCAGCCCCAGCATTTT.

V is TRBV4-3 and J is TRBJ1-5; tentative D call: TRBD1 (5 bases). The germline V gene has CDR1 LGHNA and CDR2 YSLEER. Trimming shortened V by 4 bases and J by 3 bases, and 10 bases separated the two germline ends. The CDR3 contains 14 residues. The CDR3: CASSPDSYNQPQHF. The CDR3 bases are TGCGCCAGCAGCCCCGACAGCTACAATCAGCCCCAGCATTTT.

This sequence joins TRBV4-3 and TRBJ1-1, with no clear D. This CDR3 region has 15 residues. Germline V gene sequence: CDR1 LGHNA, CDR2 YSLEER. V was cut by 0 bases and J by 1 base, with 9 bases left in between. The CDR3 loop reads CASSQDRTANTEAFF. The DNA for the CDR3 is TGCGCCAGCAGCCAAGACAGGACTGCGAACACTGAAGCTTTCTTT.

This clone occurred once. The gene calls are TRBV5-4 and TRBJ2-3; 7 nucleotides line up with TRBD2. V was pared by 2 bases and J by 6 bases, with 18 bases of the junction left unmatched. Germline loops: CDR1 SGHNT, CDR2 YYREEE (reference sequence). This CDR3 has 18 residues. The CDR3 loop reads CASSLDRLLRAGGDTQYF. The CDR3 DNA follows: TGTGCCAGCAGCTTAGATCGCCTTTTGCGGGCCGGGGGGGATACGCAGTATTTT. The whole variable domain, remainder taken from reference TRBV5-4 and TRBJ2-3, is ETGVTQSPTHLIKTRGQQVTLRCSSQSGHNTVSWYQQALGQGPQFIFQYYREEENGRGNFPPRFSGLQFPNYSSELNVNALELDDSALYLCASSLDRLLRAGGDTQYFGPGTRLTVL.

The V and J genes are TRBV27 and TRBJ1-5; TRBD1 agrees at 8 bases. Germline-derived CDR1 and CDR2 are MNHEY and SMNVEV (reference sequence). The CDR3 is 15 amino acids. Trimming cost V 3 bases and J 3 bases; bases outside gene matches: 4. CDR3: CASSFQDRANQPQHF. The CDR3 nucleotides read TGTGCCAGCAGTTTTCAGGACAGGGCCAATCAGCCCCAGCATTTT.

The chain links TRBV11-2 to TRBJ2-7, with a tentative D call TRBD2 (5 bases). The CDR3 sequence is 14 residues long. Deletions cut 4 bases from V and 3 bases from J, with 13 bases between. The germline V gene has CDR1 SGHAT and CDR2 FQNNGV. The chain's CDR3 is CASSSMSGLYEQYF. CDR3 nucleotides: TGTGCCAGCAGCTCGATGTCCGGACTCTACGAGCAGTACTTC.

The CDR3 protein is CASSHSGPEQFF. The CDR3 DNA follows: TGTGCCAGCAGCCATAGCGGCCCTGAGCAGTTCTTC. V gene TRBV7-8 combines with J gene TRBJ2-1, with a weak D call TRBD2 (6 bases). Trimming removed 5 bases at V and 9 bases at J, with 11 bases between. The CDR3 consists of 12 residues. The germline V gene encodes CDR1 SGHVS and CDR2 FQNEAQ.

This rearrangement joins TRBV9 to TRBJ1-6, with D uncertain. The germline CDR1 and CDR2 sequences are SGDLS and YYNGEE. CDR3 length equals 16 residues. V lost 4 bases to trimming and J lost 2 bases, with 13 bases between them. The CDR3 protein is CASSPWADPYNSPLHF. The DNA for the CDR3 is TGTGCCAGCAGCCCCTGGGCCGACCCCTATAATTCACCCCTCCACTTT.

This chain uses TRBV6-1 with TRBJ2-2; perhaps TRBD1 as D (7 bases). Trimming cost V 6 bases and J 0 bases, with 11 bases left between them. CDR1 is MNHNS, CDR2 SASEGT, per germline. The CDR3 covers 15 residues. The CDR3 sequence: CASRGGTANTGELFF. The CDR3 DNA sequence: TGTGCCAGCAGGGGCGGGACAGCGAACACCGGGGAGCTGTTTTTT.

The gene calls are TRBV4-3 and TRBJ2-1; 8 bases fit TRBD1. Germline assignment: CDR1 LGHNA and CDR2 YSLEER. CDR3 size: 17 residues. Trimming cost V 4 bases and J 8 bases; bases outside gene matches: 16. The CDR3 protein is CASSPQWPGGSGDEQFF. CDR3 bases: TGCGCCAGCAGCCCCCAATGGCCAGGGGGCTCGGGGGATGAGCAGTTCTTC.

The chain links TRBV6-1 to TRBJ2-7; D is uncertain. This CDR3 comprises 13 residues. V lost 3 bases and J 3 bases, leaving 9 bases between the germline ends. CDR1 and CDR2 (germline): MNHNS, SASEGT. The CDR3, as DNA: TGTGCCAGCAGTGATACAGATTACTACGAGCAGTACTTC. It is translated as CASSDTDYYEQYF.

V is TRBV6-1 and J is TRBJ2-1, with 10 bases identical to TRBD2. The CDR3 has 15 residues. Trimming took 6 bases from V and 2 from J; bases not matched to a gene: 4. Germline V gene sequence: CDR1 MNHNS, CDR2 SASEGT. DNA of the CDR3: TGTGCCAGCAGGAAGCGGGGGGGCGCCTACAATGAGCAGTTCTTC. Translating gives CASRKRGGAYNEQFF.

In its sample, this clone was seen once. The gene calls are TRBV9 and TRBJ2-3; D is unresolved. The CDR3 extends over 13 amino acids. V shed 0 bases and J shed 10 bases, with 12 bases lying between them. Germline V lookup: CDR1 SGDLS, CDR2 YYNGEE. The CDR3 is CASSVGGEDPQYF. For the CDR3, the DNA is TGTGCCAGCAGCGTAGGCGGTGAGGATCCGCAGTATTTT.

This rearrangement joins TRBV4-3 to TRBJ2-1; 14 nucleotides match TRBD2. The germline V gene encodes CDR1 LGHNA and CDR2 YSLEER. J was trimmed by 4 bases and V by 3 bases; bases with no gene match: 8. This CDR3 has 18 residues. The CDR3 is CASSQDGLAGGKYNEQFF. Here the CDR3 DNA reads TGCGCCAGCAGCCAGGACGGACTAGCGGGGGGTAAATACAATGAGCAGTTCTTC.

This clone showed up just a few times. CDR3: CAIDRAGNTIYF. The CDR3 nucleotides read TGTGCCATCGACAGGGCTGGAAACACCATATATTTT. This chain links TRBV2 with TRBJ1-3; 7 nucleotides line up with TRBD1. The CDR3 loop spans 12 amino acids. Germline CDR1 SNHLY, CDR2 FYNNEI. The V segment lost 10 bases and the J segment 2 bases; nucleotides outside the gene matches: 2.

The rearrangement links TRBV2 to TRBJ1-5; 10 positions agree with TRBD1. This CDR3 region has 16 residues. The ends lost 2 bases at V and 5 bases at J; junction bases unmatched: 6. The germline gives CDR1 SNHLY, CDR2 FYNNEI. As DNA, the CDR3 is TGTGCCAGCAGTGAACGGGACAGGGGACCCTATCAGCCCCAGCATTTT. Translation gives CASSERDRGPYQPQHF.

The J gene is TRBJ2-7, the V gene TRBV13; D perhaps matches TRBD2 (6 bases). V was clipped by 3 bases and J by 0 bases, with 9 bases between them. The CDR3 extends over 14 amino acids. Germline V gene sequence: CDR1 PRHDT, CDR2 FYEKMQ (reference sequence). The CDR3 protein is CASSFRGSSYEQYF. The DNA for the CDR3 is TGTGCCAGCAGCTTCCGGGGGAGCTCCTACGAGCAGTACTTC.

V usage is TRBV4-3 and J usage is TRBJ1-3; D is ambiguous. The CDR3 loop spans 16 amino acids. Per germline, CDR1 LGHNA and CDR2 YSLEER. Trimming removed 1 base from V and 6 bases from J, with 16 bases in between. The CDR3 is CASSQVERNLENTIYF. CDR3 nucleotide sequence: TGCGCCAGCAGCCAAGTCGAAAGGAACTTGGAAAACACCATATATTTT.

DNA for the CDR3: TGTGCCAGTAGTATAGATCTCGAGACCCAGTACTTC. Its protein product is CASSIDLETQYF. The V call is TRBV19, the J call TRBJ2-5, with no clear D. Germline V gene data show CDR1 as LNHDA and CDR2 as SQIVND (reference sequence). The V and J ends lost 0 bases and 5 bases respectively, with 4 bases between them. The CDR3 is made up of 12 amino acids.

The chain joins TRBV7-8 to TRBJ2-1; D is unresolved. This CDR3 has 13 residues. The V gene's germline CDR1 is SGHVS and CDR2 FQNEAQ. Trimming took off 3 bases at V and 3 bases at J, with 6 bases between the two ends. CDR3 sequence (DNA): TGTGCCAGCAGCTTTGGGGACTACAATGAGCAGTTCTTC. Its protein product is CASSFGDYNEQFF. Full variable domain (missing parts from reference TRBV7-8 and TRBJ2-1): GAGVSQSPRYKVAKRGQDVALRCDPISGHVSLFWYQQALGQGPEFLTYFQNEAQLDKSGLPSDRFFAERPEGSVSTLKIQRTQQEDSAVYLCASSFGDYNEQFFGPGTRLTVL.

V usage is TRBV7-3 and J usage is TRBJ1-1; no clear D gene. Germline assignment: CDR1 SGHTA and CDR2 FQGTGA. The CDR3 totals 14 residues. V shed 3 bases and J shed 4 bases, with 12 bases lying between them. CDR3 coding DNA: TGTGCCAGCAGCTTGACTGGGCTGGCCACTGAAGCTTTCTTT. It is translated as CASSLTGLATEAFF.

This clone showed up just once. The rearrangement uses TRBV10-3 and TRBJ2-2, with D uncertain. Germline V gene data show CDR1 as ENHRY and CDR2 as SYGVKD. Trimming left V 3 bases short and J 3 bases short, with 5 bases between. The CDR3 is made up of 13 amino acids. The chain's CDR3 is CAISDSHTGELFF. The CDR3 coding sequence is TGTGCCATCAGTGACAGCCACACCGGGGAGCTGTTTTTT.

The rearrangement joins TRBV18 to TRBJ1-5; D possibly corresponds to TRBD1 (5 bases). V was trimmed by 2 bases and J by 5 bases, leaving 13 bases between them. CDR1 and CDR2 from the germline V gene are KGHSH and LQKENI. This CDR3 is 15 amino acids long. The CDR3 nucleotides read TGTGCCAGCTCACCAATGGGGGGTCTGGATCAGCCCCAGCATTTT. It encodes CASSPMGGLDQPQHF. Full variable domain (outside the CDR3, taken from reference TRBV18 and TRBJ1-5): NAGVMQNPRHLVRRRGQEARLRCSPMKGHSHVYWYRQLPEEGLKFMVYLQKENIIDESGMPKERFSAEFPKEGPSILRIQQVVRGDSAAYFCASSPMGGLDQPQHFGDGTRLSIL.